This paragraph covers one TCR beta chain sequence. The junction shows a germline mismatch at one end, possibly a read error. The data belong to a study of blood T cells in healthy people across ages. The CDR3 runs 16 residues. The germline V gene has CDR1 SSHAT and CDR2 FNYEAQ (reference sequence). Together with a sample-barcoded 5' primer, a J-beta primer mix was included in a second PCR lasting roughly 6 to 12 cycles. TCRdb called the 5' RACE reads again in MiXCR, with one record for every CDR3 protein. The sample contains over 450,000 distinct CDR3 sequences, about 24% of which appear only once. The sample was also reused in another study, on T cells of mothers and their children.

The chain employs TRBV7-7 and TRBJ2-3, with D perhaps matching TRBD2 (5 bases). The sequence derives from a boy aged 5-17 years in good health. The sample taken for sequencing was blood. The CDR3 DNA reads TGTGCTAGCAGCTTAAGAGAGGGCCCTAGCACAGATACGCAGTATTTT. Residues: CASSLREGPSTDTQYF.